This T cell receptor (beta chain) was identified in a study of cytomegalovirus exposure and HLA in healthy donors (dated by TCRdb to the late 2010s). Concerning the study at large: An earlier analysis of about 560 of the donors reported under 300 Gb of sequence data and some 110 million unique TCR beta sequences obtained from about 200 million T cells. A later analysis re-analyzed previously published TCR beta repertoires from 500 to 700 donors and added high-resolution HLA genotyping to study TCR occurrence patterns. Genome-wide SNP genotypes for about 65% of the 666 donors were used in a later genetic analysis, which treated that subset as a discovery cohort. Every discovery cohort repertoire had been produced on one sequencing platform. Rather than drawing on any new phenotypic data, the later analysis identified candidate immune exposures from TCR beta sequences and the way those sequences occurred across donors. The aim of the study was to test whether cataloging public T cell receptors could identify signatures of past pathogen exposure. Because of strong linkage in the cohort, 4 to 6 DR-DQ haplotypes were treated as single units for association and clustering. An earlier analysis of 587 of the donors applied high-throughput TCR beta sequencing to assess whether each TCR beta V gene segment acted as functional or pseudogenic. Class I and class II HLA loci were covered by the typing at four-digit resolution. Using immunosequencing, the study profiled T cell repertoires from about 610 subjects and related those repertoires to cytomegalovirus serostatus. Donor age, sex, ethnicity and CMV serostatus were collected together with the repertoire data. Roughly 300 gigabases of sequencing data and about 92 million unique TCR sequences made up an early release that covered 500 to 700 HLA-typed donors. In addition to the first cohort of approximately 670 subjects, a separate validation cohort of 120 different subjects was used. The genetic ancestry cluster associated with self-reported Caucasian donors included around four fifths of the roughly 400 genotyped donors. Typing coverage differed by locus: A, B, C, DRB1 and DQB1 were typed in about 620-630 donors, DQA1 in 522, DPA1 in around 600, and DPB1 in around 440. Across around 400 genotyped donors of the cohort, an average of roughly 250,000 unique TCR beta nucleotide sequences per donor were sequenced, and 15% to 20% of those sequences were non-productive. The study combined high-throughput TCR immunosequencing, statistical association of individual TCRs with disease status, and machine learning to predict cytomegalovirus infection status.

The germline V gene encodes CDR1 SGHAT and CDR2 FQDESV (reference sequence). Measured from the cysteine to the phenylalanine, the CDR3 is 13 residues long. Only CDR3 DNA remains: 39 bases, in frame from the first base. V and J are trimmed by 4 bases and 4 bases, and the gene matches miss 3 bases of the junction. The library came from the immunoSEQ multiplex PCR assay. A mixture of 60 forward primers for TCR Vbeta segments and 13 reverse primers for TCR Jbeta segments was used in the multiplex PCR. A multiplex PCR assay on genomic DNA amplified the CDR3 region of rearranged TCR beta genes. Amplified TCR beta libraries were sequenced as 87-base-pair reads on the Illumina HiSeq System. The paper's processing steps were these. In a later analysis, approximately 74 million unique TCR beta chains were counted across the 500 to 700 repertoires, and approximately 11 million of these chains were shared by at least two donors. Raw reads were error-corrected and collapsed into unique sequences by a nearest-neighbor algorithm in which closely related sequences were merged to remove PCR and sequencing errors. To assign V, D and J gene segments, CDR3 sequences were aligned to IMGT reference sequences. Each retained sequence needed at least a six-nucleotide match to both a V gene segment and a J gene segment. A rearrangement was called productive if the CDR3 had no stop codons and remained in frame with V and J, and every other rearrangement was called non-productive. CDR3 was defined according to IMGT convention as the region running from the second conserved V-encoded cysteine to the conserved J-encoded phenylalanine. The earlier analysis of approximately 590 of the donors excluded any sequence lacking an unambiguous match to a single V gene segment. In an earlier analysis of around 600 of the donors, V segments were called functional above 56.7% productive rearrangements and were called segregating when the between-donor standard deviation exceeded 5%. A statistical classification framework was built to diagnose cytomegalovirus status from the catalog of TCR beta chain sequences. In a later analysis, V and J genes were assigned by comparing TCR nucleotide sequences against IMGT/GENE-DB human TR gene sequences. Using the TCRdist pipeline, a later analysis assigned CDR3 sequences along with most-parsimonious VDJ recombination scenarios. A later analysis defined each TCR beta chain by its CDR3 amino acid sequence plus V-gene family, and excluded reads lacking a unique V-gene family. To address suspected cross-contamination and a sequencing artifact, a later analysis removed 592 highly shared, low-generation-probability nucleotide sequences. A later analysis calculated a clonal expansion index for each public chain from normalized within-repertoire ranks of inferred template counts. In a later analysis, generation probabilities were computed using a VDJ recombination model fitted to out-of-frame rearrangements, and the results were checked against IGoR. In a later analysis, hypergeometric tests were used to score TCR-TCR, TCR-HLA and TCR-CMV co-occurrence, with a repertoire-size bias correction applied to TCR pairs. False discovery rates were estimated in a later analysis by permuting HLA or CMV assignments 20 times. In a later analysis, co-occurring TCRs were grouped using DBSCAN, with TCRdist sequence similarity added in when clustering inside HLA-allele-positive subsets. Repertoires with fewer than 30,000 or more than 120,000 public chains, plus five repertoires with anomalous nucleotide sharing, were excluded from co-occurrence clustering. Held by TCRdb, this immuneACCESS table contains in-frame sequences only and omits some clones. Under half of the omission traces to an unresolved V gene where checked; the cause of the rest is unknown. The D gene and trimming were derived from the DNA, and the V and J assignments and clone size from that table. Counted in this sample were roughly 89,000 clones; roughly 80% of them appeared once. About 9.5% of the sample comes from the top ten.

This clone occurred a few times. Its antigen is not yet known. No much larger clone exists at a distance of one base, and base qualities are not known. The cohort consisted of 666 healthy bone marrow donors. Cohort members were all nominally healthy when sampled, although unrecorded immune exposures were likely present. The donor tested CMV seropositive and was one of the 289 seropositive cohort members. A peripheral blood sample was provided by each donor, and peripheral blood mononuclear cells were used for TCR beta sequencing. Genomic DNA was extracted from the blood cell samples with the Qiagen DNeasy Blood Extraction Kit. On the study overall, not on this receptor specifically: The only immune exposure information available for the cohort was CMV serostatus. An earlier analysis of approximately 500 of the donors showed that most TCR beta V segments appeared in productive rearrangements either about 87% or about 30% of the time, which broadly matched IMGT annotations. Correlated functional status among segregating V segments might be attributable to linkage disequilibrium, but an unknown experimental factor could not be ruled out. In vitro tests confirmed that a few of the cytomegalovirus-associated TCR beta chains recognize cytomegalovirus antigens. The study listed 164 TCR beta chains as associated with cytomegalovirus. According to a later genetic analysis, donors in an Asian-associated ancestry cluster had fewer N-insertions in productive TCRs than the approximately 650-donor mean. Strong co-occurrence of HLA alleles, especially DR and DQ, made assigning TCR associations to individual alleles difficult. According to a later analysis, most CMV-associated TCR beta chains appeared to be HLA-restricted, and the HLA associations seemed to be driven largely by CMV exposure. It was suggested by the authors that the approach could potentially be generalized to other disease states and immunological phenotypes. Roughly uniform sequencing depth across donors was assumed in presence/absence analyses, although this assumption may not hold. A later genetic analysis associated a missense DCLRE1C variant with V-gene and J-gene trimming of TCR beta chains, and an independent cohort replicated the association. A further reported finding was that TCR beta sequences accurately predicted the HLA-A and HLA-B alleles for most subjects in the first cohort. Most TCR sequences were observed very rarely across donors, whereas some public TCRs were present in many individuals. A later analysis associated about 16,000 TCR beta sequences with specific HLA alleles at a false discovery rate of 0.05. The classifier was reported to diagnose cytomegalovirus status with high specificity and sensitivity in both the original cohort and the validation cohort. Because HLA typing was unavailable for some donors at each locus, only the typed subset was used in association tests. This cohort had only TCR beta chains sequenced, and the lack of alpha or paired-chain data limited which features could be detected. A cluster of highly shared sequence variants was judged likely to represent a technical artifact of the sequencing pipeline. Compared with equally common non-associated chains, HLA-associated TCR beta chains in a later analysis were more clonally expanded and had lower generation probabilities. According to a later analysis, parvovirus B19, influenza, CMV and Epstein-Barr virus appeared linked to several top co-occurrence clusters. Because counts were too low, some 17 rarely observed V segments, including chromosome 9 orphons, were excluded from the earlier analysis of some 590 of the donors. A later analysis found that TCR association rates varied across HLA loci, with DRB1 alleles showing the most associated TCRs and HLA-C alleles the fewest. The 87-base-pair reads could not distinguish some IMGT-functional V segments, including TRBV6-2 and TRBV6-3, so those segments were excluded.

This receptor was identified in a man between 25 and 39 years old in good health and CMV-seropositive. The sequenced sample consisted of PBMCs. The chain joins TRBV11-1 to TRBJ1-2, with 7 bases aligning to TRBD1. DNA sequence: TGTGCCAGCAGCTCGCAGGGGGTCTATGGCTACACCTTC. Its translation is CASSSQGVYGYTF.